The 25 T cell receptor beta chains in this list originate from one sample, sequenced in a study of cytotoxic CD8 clonotypes in ibrutinib-treated CLL. The protocol was immunoSEQ multiplex PCR, while the TCRdb copy is restricted to in-frame clones and leaves out a portion. This sample yields roughly 220,000 clones, of which 60% to 80% are seen a single time; 10% to 12% belongs to the top ten. The material sequenced was PBMCs, taken after 12 months of ibrutinib treatment. The receptors come from a human donor with chronic lymphocytic leukemia.

This rearrangement joins TRBV6-6 to TRBJ2-7, with D possibly matching TRBD1 (6 bases). V gave up 4 bases and J gave up 3 bases, with 13 bases separating them. The CDR3 length is 14 residues. The germline gives CDR1 MNHNY, CDR2 SVGAGI (reference sequence). The CDR3 sequence: CASSFSGTFYEQYF. In nucleotides, the CDR3 is TGTGCCAGCAGTTTCTCCGGGACATTCTACGAGCAGTACTTC.

The chain employs TRBV9 and TRBJ1-1, with D uncertain. V was cut by 2 bases and J by 3 bases, with 11 bases left in between. Germline assignment: CDR1 SGDLS and CDR2 YYNGEE. This CDR3 has 14 amino acids. CDR3 amino acids: CASSVDPYHTEAFF. DNA for the CDR3: TGTGCCAGCAGCGTGGACCCTTACCACACTGAAGCTTTCTTT. Using reference TRBV9 and TRBJ1-1 for the parts outside the CDR3, the full variable domain is DSGVTQTPKHLITATGQRVTLRCSPRSGDLSVYWYQQSLDQGLQFLIQYYNGEERAKGNILERFSAQQFPDLHSELNLSSLELGDSALYFCASSVDPYHTEAFFGQGTRLTVV.

The V and J genes are TRBV5-4 and TRBJ2-2, with 9 bases identical to TRBD1. This CDR3 region has 16 residues. The germline V gene encodes CDR1 SGHNT and CDR2 YYREEE (reference sequence). With 4 bases clipped from V and 2 bases from J, the junction kept 6 bases outside the gene matches. CDR3 loop: CASSRNRGQNTGELFF. CDR3 coding DNA: TGTGCCAGCAGCCGAAACAGGGGGCAAAACACCGGGGAGCTGTTTTTT.

The chain links TRBV29-1 to TRBJ2-5; 9 nucleotides line up with TRBD2. V lost 4 bases to trimming and J lost 4 bases; unmatched junction nucleotides: 10. This CDR3 spans 15 amino acids. The germline V gene encodes CDR1 SQVTM and CDR2 ANQGSEA. This CDR3 is CSVVYAGGPGETQYF. In DNA, the CDR3 is TGCAGCGTTGTATACGCGGGAGGGCCGGGAGAGACCCAGTACTTC.

V is TRBV5-5 and J is TRBJ2-3, with D maybe TRBD1 (5 bases). Trimming left V 4 bases short and J 5 bases short, with 14 bases between. The CDR3 loop spans 14 amino acids. Germline CDR1 and CDR2: SGHKS and YYEKEE (reference sequence). The CDR3 DNA reads TGTGCCAGCAGCAAGCAGGGTTCGGTAGATACGCAGTATTTT. Translated: CASSKQGSVDTQYF.

This chain joins TRBV11-3 and TRBJ2-3; no clear D. The CDR3 is made up of 14 amino acids. Deletions cut 1 base from V and 3 bases from J, with 8 bases between. Germline V gene lookup returns CDR1 SGHNT and CDR2 YENEEA. The DNA of the CDR3 is TGTGCCAGCAGCTTAGGACCTACTACAGATACGCAGTATTTT. Translated: CASSLGPTTDTQYF.

The V call is TRBV19, the J call TRBJ2-7; 9 bases fit TRBD1. CDR3 length equals 14 residues. CDR1 is LNHDA and CDR2 is SQIVND in the germline V gene (reference sequence). V shed 1 base and J 5 bases; nucleotides not matched to a gene: 3. The CDR3: CASSIGGQGDEQYF. CDR3 DNA: TGTGCCAGTAGTATAGGGGGACAGGGCGACGAGCAGTACTTC.

The rearrangement links TRBV13 to TRBJ2-1; D tentatively fits TRBD1 or TRBD2 (6 bases each). Germline values: CDR1 PRHDT, CDR2 FYEKMQ (reference sequence). This CDR3 is built from 16 residues. V was trimmed by 7 bases and J by 2 bases, leaving 18 bases between them. The CDR3 bases are TGTGCCAGCACCCCGGAGGGGGTTTCGACCTACAATGAGCAGTTCTTC. Translating it yields CASTPEGVSTYNEQFF. Full variable domain (rest looked up from reference TRBV13 and TRBJ2-1): AAGVIQSPRHLIKEKRETATLKCYPIPRHDTVYWYQQGPGQDPQFLISFYEKMQSDKGSIPDRFSAQQFSDYHSELNMSSLELGDSALYFCASTPEGVSTYNEQFFGPGTRLTVL.

The chain joins TRBV28 to TRBJ2-3; weak D call: TRBD2 (6 bases). The CDR3 has 10 residues. Looked up from germline, CDR1 is MDHEN and CDR2 is SYDVKM. Trimming left V 11 bases short and J 8 bases short, with 11 bases between. CDR3 sequence reads: CAVIGGTQYF. The CDR3 region has the DNA TGTGCCGTCATCGGGGGTACGCAGTATTTT.

The chain employs TRBV27 and TRBJ2-7, with 10 bases that match TRBD1. The CDR3 is made up of 16 amino acids. Trimming removed 0 bases from V and 2 bases from J; junction bases left unmatched: 4. Per germline, CDR1 MNHEY and CDR2 SMNVEV (reference sequence). In DNA, the CDR3 is TGTGCCAGCAGTTTATCGGGAGGACAGGGGGCCTACGAGCAGTACTTC. The encoded protein is CASSLSGGQGAYEQYF.

This clone was found once. The V and J genes are TRBV6-4 and TRBJ1-2, with D maybe TRBD1 (6 bases). With 4 bases removed from V and 3 bases from J, the gap between germline ends came to 15 bases. CDR3 length: 15 amino acids. Germline CDR1 and CDR2: MRHNA and SNTAGT. The CDR3 DNA follows: TGTGCCAGCAGTGCAATGGCAGGGGATGACTATGGCTACACCTTC. Protein product: CASSAMAGDDYGYTF.

This chain links TRBV2 with TRBJ1-2; 8 bases align to TRBD1. The ends lost 6 bases at V and 7 bases at J; junction bases unmatched: 7. The CDR3 totals 13 residues. Germline V lookup: CDR1 SNHLY, CDR2 FYNNEI. CDR3 protein: CASRGTGFSGYTF. CDR3 sequence (DNA): TGTGCCAGCAGGGGGACAGGATTCAGTGGCTACACCTTC.

This chain links TRBV28 with TRBJ2-1; unclear D gene. The CDR3 loop spans 11 amino acids. Germline CDR1 reads MDHEN; CDR2 reads SYDVKM. V was cut by 6 bases and J by 10 bases, with 10 bases left in between. This CDR3 is CASSLLSEQFF. In DNA form, the CDR3 reads TGTGCCAGCAGCCTTCTATCAGAGCAGTTCTTC.

This clone has only a few counts. The rearrangement uses TRBV11-3 and TRBJ2-2; D unresolved. Deletions cut 4 bases from V and 7 bases from J, with 7 bases between. The V gene's germline CDR1 is SGHNT and CDR2 YENEEA. This CDR3 has 12 residues. The CDR3: CASSSPYGELFF. The CDR3 nucleotides are TGTGCCAGCAGCTCCCCCTACGGGGAGCTGTTTTTT. The entire variable domain, with the rest obtained from reference TRBV11-3 and TRBJ2-2, is as follows: EAGVVQSPRYKIIEKKQPVAFWCNPISGHNTLYWYLQNLGQGPELLIRYENEEAVDDSQLPKDRFSAERLKGVDSTLKIQPAELGDSAVYLCASSSPYGELFFGEGSRLTVL.

The rearrangement joins TRBV18 to TRBJ1-3; 8 nucleotides align to TRBD1. V dropped 3 bases and J dropped 3; count of bases not matched to a gene: 7. This CDR3 has 16 amino acids. CDR1 and CDR2 from the germline V gene are KGHSH and LQKENI. CDR3 DNA: TGTGCCAGCTCACCGTTTGATGGACAGGGTGGAAACACCATATATTTT. It is translated as CASSPFDGQGGNTIYF.

The rearrangement links TRBV5-1 to TRBJ2-3; 9 nucleotides align to TRBD2. The CDR3 runs to 13 residues. The trim removed 0 bases at V and 11 bases at J, leaving 4 bases unmatched. The germline V gene encodes CDR1 SGHRS and CDR2 YFSETQ. The CDR3, as DNA: TGCGCCAGCAGCTTGGAGACTAGCGGAAGGCAGTATTTT. Translated, it gives CASSLETSGRQYF.

This clone was observed a handful of times. CDR3 coding DNA: TGCGCCAGCAGCCAAGAGGGGGCGCGAGGGTGGGGAAGCAATCAGCCCCAGCATTTT. Residues: CASSQEGARGWGSNQPQHF. V usage is TRBV4-1 and J usage is TRBJ1-5; D is perhaps TRBD1 (6 bases). Trimming cost V 0 bases and J 1 base, with 19 bases left between them. Germline V CDR1 and CDR2: MGHRA, YSYEKL. The CDR3 runs to 19 residues.

The chain couples TRBV2 to TRBJ1-4, with 8 bases fitting TRBD1. The V gene end was trimmed by 6 bases and the J gene end by 10 bases; junction bases not matched to a gene: 10. Germline CDR1 and CDR2: SNHLY and FYNNEI. CDR3 length: 14 amino acids. The chain's CDR3 is CASSYGQGNGKLFF. CDR3 sequence (DNA): TGTGCCAGCAGCTACGGACAGGGCAACGGAAAACTGTTTTTT.

This clone was seen a handful of times. The V call is TRBV7-2, the J call TRBJ1-5, with no clear D. Trimming left V 2 bases short and J 5 bases short, with 7 bases between. This CDR3 is 13 amino acids long. Germline V CDR1 and CDR2: SGHTA, FQGNSA. The CDR3 sequence: CASSLTVYQPQHF. The CDR3, as DNA: TGTGCCAGCAGCTTAACAGTCTATCAGCCCCAGCATTTT.

The chain carries TRBV10-2 and TRBJ1-1, with D unresolved. The CDR3 extends over 13 amino acids. Per germline, CDR1 WSHSY and CDR2 SAAADI. V dropped 6 bases and J dropped 4 bases, with 12 bases sitting between them. The CDR3 is CASSGVVGTEAFF. The DNA for the CDR3 is TGCGCCAGCAGCGGTGTGGTCGGCACTGAAGCTTTCTTT.

The gene calls are TRBV11-2 and TRBJ1-1; a weak D match, TRBD1 (5 bases). Trimming left V 3 bases short and J 3 bases short, with 11 bases between. In germline, CDR1 is SGHAT, CDR2 FQNNGV. This CDR3 spans 14 amino acids. The CDR3 DNA follows: TGTGCCAGCAGCTTTATGGCGGGGGACACTGAAGCTTTCTTT. Its protein product is CASSFMAGDTEAFF.

The chain recombines TRBV5-1 with TRBJ2-5; TRBD2 is a possible D gene (6 bases). This CDR3 has 16 residues. V shed 0 bases and J shed 0 bases, with 12 bases lying between them. CDR1 and CDR2 (germline): SGHRS, YFSETQ. CDR3 in DNA: TGCGCCAGCAGCTTGGCCTGGAGGGATCACCAAGAGACCCAGTACTTC. Its translation: CASSLAWRDHQETQYF.

The chain has TRBV5-6 and TRBJ2-2, with a weak D call TRBD1 (6 bases). Germline CDR1 SGHDT, CDR2 YYEEEE. The CDR3 totals 15 residues. V was trimmed by 4 bases and J by 3 bases, leaving 13 bases between them. CDR3 loop: CASSRTGIYTGELFF. CDR3 nucleotide sequence: TGTGCCAGCAGCCGCACAGGGATATACACCGGGGAGCTGTTTTTT.

This chain links TRBV19 with TRBJ1-5; D ambiguous. The germline V gene has CDR1 LNHDA and CDR2 SQIVND (reference sequence). The CDR3 totals 12 residues. V was pared by 4 bases and J by 4 bases, with 5 bases between. CDR3 amino acids: CASSRSNQPQHF. DNA for the CDR3: TGTGCCAGTAGTAGGTCTAATCAGCCCCAGCATTTT. Complete variable domain (other parts from reference TRBV19 and TRBJ1-5): DGGITQSPKYLFRKEGQNVTLSCEQNLNHDAMYWYRQDPGQGLRLIYYSQIVNDFQKGDIAEGYSVSREKKESFPLTVTSAQKNPTAFYLCASSRSNQPQHFGDGTRLSIL.

This clone has just one count. The CDR3 loop reads CASSTGTVPYEQYF. The DNA for the CDR3 is TGTGCCAGCAGTACCGGGACAGTGCCCTACGAGCAGTACTTC. The rearrangement uses TRBV28 and TRBJ2-7; 7 bases line up with TRBD1. Germline lookup yields CDR1 MDHEN and CDR2 SYDVKM. Trimming removed 5 bases from V and 2 bases from J; junction bases left unmatched: 6. The CDR3 spans 14 residues.